What follows describes a single T cell receptor (beta chain). The data originate from a study of T cell changes during pregnancy in multiple sclerosis. Some clones are missing from TCRdb's copy, which holds only in-frame ones; the method was immunoSEQ multiplex PCR. The data contain over 80,000 clones, 75% to 95% of them singletons. Here the sequenced sample was peripheral blood, taken in the second trimester of pregnancy. This TCR derives from a female donor in good health, enrolled as a control in a pregnancy study.

CDR3 loop: CASSRWGDLEQYF. The CDR3 DNA reads as TGTGCCAGCAGCAGATGGGGGGATCTCGAGCAGTACTTC. This chain links TRBV7-9 with TRBJ2-7; maybe TRBD2 (6 bases). In germline, CDR1 is SEHNR, CDR2 FQNEAQ (reference sequence). V lost 5 bases to trimming and J lost 6 bases, with 14 bases between them. This CDR3 has 13 amino acids.